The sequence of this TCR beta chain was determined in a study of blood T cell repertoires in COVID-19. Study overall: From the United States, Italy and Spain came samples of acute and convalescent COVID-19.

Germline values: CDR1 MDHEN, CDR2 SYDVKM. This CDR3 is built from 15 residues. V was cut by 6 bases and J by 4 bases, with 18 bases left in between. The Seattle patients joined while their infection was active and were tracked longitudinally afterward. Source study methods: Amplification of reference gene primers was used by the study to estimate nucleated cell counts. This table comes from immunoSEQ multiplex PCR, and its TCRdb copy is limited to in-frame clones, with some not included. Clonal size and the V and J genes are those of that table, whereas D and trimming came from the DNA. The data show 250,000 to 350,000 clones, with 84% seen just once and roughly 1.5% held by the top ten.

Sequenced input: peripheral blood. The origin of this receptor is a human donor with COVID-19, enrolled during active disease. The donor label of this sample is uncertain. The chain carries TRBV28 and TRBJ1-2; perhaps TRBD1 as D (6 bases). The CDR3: CASRDASGTSYGYTF. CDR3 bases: TGTGCCAGCAGAGACGCTTCCGGGACAAGCTATGGCTACACCTTC.